This entry lists 18 T cell receptor beta chains sequenced from one sample in a study of blood T cell repertoires in COVID-19. Method: immunoSEQ multiplex PCR; TCRdb's copy keeps in-frame clones and lacks some. The sample has about 100,000 clones, around 79% seen once. Source material: peripheral blood. The receptors come from a human donor in a cohort sampled during active COVID-19.

The sample holds one count of this clone. The chain carries TRBV2 and TRBJ2-1, with D unclear. The germline V and J ends were trimmed by 7 bases and 1 base, with 8 bases remaining between them. From germline, CDR1 is SNHLY and CDR2 FYNNEI. The CDR3 is 13 residues long. As DNA, the CDR3 is TGTGCCAGCACCAGGCCGTCCTACAATGAGCAGTTCTTC. Its translation is CASTRPSYNEQFF.

The chain carries TRBV6-6 and TRBJ2-3; maybe TRBD1 (5 bases). V was trimmed by 5 bases and J by 1 base, leaving 7 bases between them. The V gene's germline CDR1 is MNHNY and CDR2 SVGAGI (reference sequence). This CDR3 is 13 amino acids long. CDR3 sequence: CASSAQGTDTQYF. In DNA form, the CDR3 reads TGTGCCAGCAGTGCACAGGGCACAGATACGCAGTATTTT.

V is TRBV7-3 and J is TRBJ2-3; D gene unclear. V was shortened by 2 bases and J by 0 bases, with 6 bases between the two germline ends. Germline V CDR1 and CDR2: SGHTA, FQGTGA. CDR3 length equals 14 residues. In DNA, the CDR3 is TGTGCCAGCAGCTTAGCACTGAGCACAGATACGCAGTATTTT. Amino acids: CASSLALSTDTQYF.

The chain uses TRBV6-5 and TRBJ2-5; 7 bases are a match to TRBD2. Germline-derived CDR1 and CDR2 are MNHEY and SVGAGI. Trimming removed 2 bases from V and 5 bases from J; junction bases left unmatched: 5. CDR3 length: 14 residues. CDR3 DNA: TGTGCCAGCAGTTACGGAGGGGAGGGGGAGACCCAGTACTTC. As protein: CASSYGGEGETQYF.

This rearrangement joins TRBV5-1 to TRBJ2-5, with 8 bases aligning to TRBD1. Germline lookup yields CDR1 SGHRS and CDR2 YFSETQ. Trimming removed 3 bases from V and 5 bases from J; junction bases left unmatched: 6. The length of the CDR3 is 14 residues. The DNA of the CDR3 is TGCGCCAGCAGCTGGCAGGGGGCGAGGGAGACCCAGTACTTC. It is translated as CASSWQGARETQYF.

This chain uses TRBV29-1 with TRBJ1-1; 10 bases align to TRBD1. The length of the CDR3 is 14 residues. J was trimmed by 7 bases and V by 5 bases; bases with no gene match: 10. From germline, CDR1 is SQVTM and CDR2 ANQGSEA. The CDR3: CSVQRTGTGDEAFF. The CDR3 nucleotides are TGCAGCGTTCAAAGAACCGGGACAGGGGATGAAGCTTTCTTT.

The chain is built from TRBV4-1 and TRBJ2-5; 13 bases match TRBD2. The CDR3 length is 21 residues. The V gene end was trimmed by 4 bases and the J gene end by 5 bases; junction bases not matched to a gene: 22. Germline V gives CDR1 MGHRA, CDR2 YSYEKL. The CDR3: CASSLEAGRELAGGPRETQYF. CDR3 DNA: TGCGCCAGCAGCCTTGAGGCAGGGAGGGAACTAGCGGGAGGGCCCCGGGAGACCCAGTACTTC.

V gene TRBV2 combines with J gene TRBJ2-2, with 10 positions matching TRBD2. V gave up 5 bases and J gave up 1 base; unmatched junction bases: 1. The germline CDR1 and CDR2 sequences are SNHLY and FYNNEI. The CDR3 is made up of 15 amino acids. CDR3 sequence (DNA): TGTGCCAGCAGTTGGACTAGCGGGAACACCGGGGAGCTGTTTTTT. The encoded protein is CASSWTSGNTGELFF. The complete variable domain, with remaining parts taken from reference TRBV2 and TRBJ2-2, reads EPEVTQTPSHQVTQMGQEVILRCVPISNHLYFYWYRQILGQKVEFLVSFYNNEISEKSEIFDDQFSVERPDGSNFTLKIRSTKLEDSAMYFCASSWTSGNTGELFFGEGSRLTVL.

CDR3 sequence reads: CASSIDYAEKLFF. CDR3 sequence (DNA): TGTGCCAGTAGTATAGATTACGCGGAAAAACTGTTTTTT. This chain uses TRBV19 with TRBJ1-4; D gene unclear. The CDR3 runs 13 residues. V dropped 0 bases and J dropped 8 bases, with 7 bases sitting between them. Germline loops: CDR1 LNHDA, CDR2 SQIVND (reference sequence).

The chain links TRBV7-2 to TRBJ2-5; 9 bases are shared with TRBD1. V was clipped by 5 bases and J by 5 bases; unmatched bases: 3. CDR1 is SGHTA, CDR2 FQGNSA, per germline. The CDR3 runs to 13 residues. The CDR3 coding sequence is TGTGCCAGCAGCCGGGACAGGGATGAGACCCAGTACTTC. Amino acids: CASSRDRDETQYF.

This rearrangement joins TRBV5-1 to TRBJ2-1; 10 nucleotides align to TRBD2. V trimming: 4 bases; J trimming: 6 bases; junction bases outside the gene matches: 13. The CDR3 totals 17 residues. Germline CDR1 is SGHRS and CDR2 is YFSETQ. The CDR3 is CASSPKAGTSAGNEQFF. In DNA form, the CDR3 reads TGCGCCAGCAGCCCAAAAGCCGGGACTAGCGCGGGCAATGAGCAGTTCTTC.

This sequence joins TRBV19 and TRBJ2-1, with TRBD1 matching 10 bases. Looked up from germline, CDR1 is LNHDA and CDR2 is SQIVND (reference sequence). Unmatched junction bases numbered 5, after V lost 3 bases and J lost 0 bases. CDR3 size: 17 residues. The CDR3 DNA reads as TGTGCCAGTAGTATGGGACAGGGGACTGGCTCCTACAATGAGCAGTTCTTC. Amino acids: CASSMGQGTGSYNEQFF.

The chain combines TRBV3-1 (or the pseudogene TRBV3-2) with TRBJ1-6; D is perhaps TRBD1 (5 bases). CDR1 LGHDT and CDR2 YNNKEL come from the germline V gene (reference sequence). Trimming left V 1 base short and J 8 bases short, with 15 bases between. The CDR3 sequence is 16 residues long. CDR3 protein: CASSQGFGGGHSPLHF. The CDR3 region has the DNA TGTGCCAGCAGCCAAGGTTTCGGGGGAGGACATTCACCCCTCCACTTT.

J is TRBJ2-1 and V is TRBV25-1; weak D call: TRBD2 (6 bases). Trimming took 4 bases from V and 0 from J, leaving 13 bases between them. This CDR3 is 16 amino acids long. Germline CDR1 is MGHDK and CDR2 is SYGVNS. CDR3 sequence reads: CASSVGSGFSYNEQFF. For the CDR3, the DNA is TGTGCCAGCAGTGTTGGGAGCGGGTTCTCCTACAATGAGCAGTTCTTC.

This clone appeared once. CDR3 nucleotides: TGTGCCAGCTGCCAGGGTACCGGGGAGCTGTTTTTT. Translated, it gives CASCQGTGELFF. The V gene is TRBV11-3, the J gene TRBJ2-2; D might be TRBD1 (5 bases). Germline CDR1 SGHNT, CDR2 YENEEA. The V gene lost 8 bases and the J gene lost 5 bases, with 9 bases spanning the gap. This CDR3 contains 12 residues.

The chain employs TRBV10-3 and TRBJ2-3, with 9 bases that match TRBD2. The CDR3 is 15 residues long. Losses at the gene ends were 7 bases for V and 2 bases for J; bases not matched to a gene: 7. Germline V gene sequence: CDR1 ENHRY, CDR2 SYGVKD. The chain's CDR3 is CAIKQTSGITDTQYF. The CDR3, as DNA: TGTGCCATCAAACAGACTAGCGGAATCACAGATACGCAGTATTTT.

The chain recombines TRBV9 with TRBJ1-1, with 7 bases aligning to TRBD1. V shed 4 bases and J 2 bases; nucleotides not matched to a gene: 8. This CDR3 is built from 15 residues. The V gene's germline CDR1 is SGDLS and CDR2 YYNGEE. As DNA, the CDR3 is TGTGCCAGCAGCTCGCGGACAGGAGGTAACACTGAAGCTTTCTTT. This codes for CASSSRTGGNTEAFF.

The CDR3 region is CAISGVQGGDEQYF. DNA of the CDR3: TGTGCCATCAGTGGGGTCCAGGGGGGCGACGAGCAGTACTTC. The chain combines TRBV10-3 with TRBJ2-7; TRBD1 might be the D (7 bases). CDR1 and CDR2 (germline): ENHRY, SYGVKD. The CDR3 covers 14 residues. V gave up 4 bases and J gave up 5 bases, with 15 bases separating them.